Listed here are 10 T cell receptor beta chains from one sample, sequenced in a study of shared clonotypes between healthy human individuals. Sequencing used immunoSEQ multiplex PCR; TCRdb keeps in-frame clones, though not all of them. The data show some 2.1 million clones, with 85% to 95% seen just once and roughly 0.13% held by the top ten. Sequenced material: naive CD4+ T cells sorted from blood. The subset here: CD45RA+ positively selected. The receptors were sampled from a man in his late teens or twenties in good health.

The chain carries TRBV2 and TRBJ1-2, with 10 bases lining up with TRBD1. With 6 bases clipped from V and 4 bases from J, the junction kept 8 bases outside the gene matches. Germline V gene sequence: CDR1 SNHLY, CDR2 FYNNEI. CDR3 length: 15 amino acids. The CDR3 DNA is TGTGCCAGCAGCGACGGACAGGGGGGCGTCTATGGCTACACCTTC. It is translated as CASSDGQGGVYGYTF.

V gene TRBV10-3 combines with J gene TRBJ2-2; 10 bases are shared with TRBD2. The V and J ends lost 6 bases and 3 bases, in that order; junction bases with no gene match: 1. Germline V gene lookup returns CDR1 ENHRY and CDR2 SYGVKD. CDR3 length: 14 residues. CDR3 amino acids: CAIRSGRDTGELFF. Written as DNA, the CDR3 is TGTGCCATCAGGAGCGGGAGGGACACCGGGGAGCTGTTTTTT.

V usage is TRBV6-5 and J usage is TRBJ2-6, with D perhaps TRBD1 (6 bases). With 6 bases removed from V and 4 bases from J, the gap between germline ends came to 13 bases. Germline values: CDR1 MNHEY, CDR2 SVGAGI. CDR3 length equals 15 residues. The CDR3 spells CASSLTGLGANVLTF. For the CDR3, the DNA is TGTGCCAGCAGCCTAACAGGGTTAGGGGCCAACGTCCTGACTTTC.

This rearrangement joins TRBV7-9 to TRBJ2-7, with D tentatively TRBD1 (5 bases). In germline, CDR1 is SEHNR, CDR2 FQNEAQ (reference sequence). Trimming took off 10 bases at V and 0 bases at J, with 10 bases between the two ends. This CDR3 has 12 residues. For the CDR3, the DNA is TGTGCCACAGGGTCGTTCTCCTACGAGCAGTACTTC. Its protein product is CATGSFSYEQYF.

This clone was seen only a few times. The rearrangement joins TRBV5-4 to TRBJ1-1, with 7 bases fitting TRBD1. Germline-derived CDR1 and CDR2 are SGHNT and YYREEE (reference sequence). The CDR3 length is 14 residues. The junction had 8 bases not matched to a gene; V was cut back by 9 bases and J by 0 bases. The CDR3 region has the DNA TGTGCCACCCGGGACAGTCAAATGAACACTGAAGCTTTCTTT. Its protein product is CATRDSQMNTEAFF. The whole variable domain, filled in from reference TRBV5-4 and TRBJ1-1, reads ETGVTQSPTHLIKTRGQQVTLRCSSQSGHNTVSWYQQALGQGPQFIFQYYREEENGRGNFPPRFSGLQFPNYSSELNVNALELDDSALYLCATRDSQMNTEAFFGQGTRLTVV.

V and J are TRBV19 and TRBJ2-2; TRBD2 aligns across 9 bases. Germline-derived CDR1 and CDR2 are LNHDA and SQIVND (reference sequence). The ends lost 6 bases at V and 5 bases at J; junction bases unmatched: 7. There are 15 residues in the CDR3. CDR3 loop: CASRKLAGRTGELFF. DNA for the CDR3: TGTGCCAGTAGGAAACTAGCGGGTAGGACCGGGGAGCTGTTTTTT.

The rearrangement uses TRBV28 and TRBJ2-2; 7 bases align to TRBD2. There are 15 residues in the CDR3. Per the germline V gene, CDR1 is MDHEN and CDR2 is SYDVKM. V was clipped by 8 bases and J by 2 bases; unmatched bases: 8. In DNA, the CDR3 is TGTGCCAGCGGATGGGAGGGGTCTAACACCGGGGAGCTGTTTTTT. Residues: CASGWEGSNTGELFF.

V and J are TRBV4-1 and TRBJ2-1; D tentatively reads TRBD1 or TRBD2 (6 bases each). Germline V gene lookup returns CDR1 MGHRA and CDR2 YSYEKL. Deletions cut 0 bases from V and 5 bases from J, with 14 bases between. This CDR3 region has 16 residues. This CDR3 is CASSQDGGPLNNEQFF. The CDR3 region has the DNA TGCGCCAGCAGCCAAGATGGGGGGCCCCTTAACAATGAGCAGTTCTTC.

V is TRBV6-5 and J is TRBJ1-1; 7 bases are a match to TRBD1. The ends lost 4 bases at V and 5 bases at J; junction bases unmatched: 10. The CDR3 has 15 residues. Per germline, CDR1 MNHEY and CDR2 SVGAGI. The CDR3 region has the DNA TGTGCCAGCAGTTCTTCTGACAGGGTCGGGACTGAAGCTTTCTTT. It yields the protein CASSSSDRVGTEAFF.

Points on this clone: One junction end disagrees with the germline gene, perhaps due to a read error. The rearrangement joins TRBV7-7 to TRBJ2-1; D unclear. This CDR3 has 16 residues. CDR1 and CDR2 from the germline V gene are SSHAT and FNYEAQ (reference sequence). The DNA for the CDR3 is TGTGCTAGCAGCTTAGGACCCACACGCTGGGTGGATGAGCAGTTCTTC. Translation gives CASSLGPTRWVDEQFF.